This T cell receptor (beta chain) was obtained from a study of CD8 T cells in ankylosing spondylitis. Study-wide points: The study identified a TCR beta motif of about eight highly homologous variants that appeared characteristic of ankylosing spondylitis blood.

TCRdb re-called the 5' RACE reads with MiXCR, one entry per CDR3 protein. Found here are hundreds of thousands of distinct CDR3 sequences, 12% of them singletons; the top ten hold 0.51%. The CDR3 runs to 18 residues. The V gene lost 1 base and the J gene lost 2 bases, with 20 bases spanning the gap. CDR1 DFQATT and CDR2 SNEGSKA come from the germline V gene (reference sequence). This clonotype was seen more than once but under ten times. The antigen remains unidentified. This chain uses TRBV20-1 with TRBJ2-2; perhaps TRBD2 as D (6 bases). Input material: blood, either unsorted or a sorted T cell fraction (not recorded which). The source is a male donor with ankylosing spondylitis. The DNA of the CDR3 is TGCAGTGCTAGAGCGGGACTCACTATTGGAGCTAACACCGGGGAGCTGTTTTTT. Translating gives CSARAGLTIGANTGELFF.